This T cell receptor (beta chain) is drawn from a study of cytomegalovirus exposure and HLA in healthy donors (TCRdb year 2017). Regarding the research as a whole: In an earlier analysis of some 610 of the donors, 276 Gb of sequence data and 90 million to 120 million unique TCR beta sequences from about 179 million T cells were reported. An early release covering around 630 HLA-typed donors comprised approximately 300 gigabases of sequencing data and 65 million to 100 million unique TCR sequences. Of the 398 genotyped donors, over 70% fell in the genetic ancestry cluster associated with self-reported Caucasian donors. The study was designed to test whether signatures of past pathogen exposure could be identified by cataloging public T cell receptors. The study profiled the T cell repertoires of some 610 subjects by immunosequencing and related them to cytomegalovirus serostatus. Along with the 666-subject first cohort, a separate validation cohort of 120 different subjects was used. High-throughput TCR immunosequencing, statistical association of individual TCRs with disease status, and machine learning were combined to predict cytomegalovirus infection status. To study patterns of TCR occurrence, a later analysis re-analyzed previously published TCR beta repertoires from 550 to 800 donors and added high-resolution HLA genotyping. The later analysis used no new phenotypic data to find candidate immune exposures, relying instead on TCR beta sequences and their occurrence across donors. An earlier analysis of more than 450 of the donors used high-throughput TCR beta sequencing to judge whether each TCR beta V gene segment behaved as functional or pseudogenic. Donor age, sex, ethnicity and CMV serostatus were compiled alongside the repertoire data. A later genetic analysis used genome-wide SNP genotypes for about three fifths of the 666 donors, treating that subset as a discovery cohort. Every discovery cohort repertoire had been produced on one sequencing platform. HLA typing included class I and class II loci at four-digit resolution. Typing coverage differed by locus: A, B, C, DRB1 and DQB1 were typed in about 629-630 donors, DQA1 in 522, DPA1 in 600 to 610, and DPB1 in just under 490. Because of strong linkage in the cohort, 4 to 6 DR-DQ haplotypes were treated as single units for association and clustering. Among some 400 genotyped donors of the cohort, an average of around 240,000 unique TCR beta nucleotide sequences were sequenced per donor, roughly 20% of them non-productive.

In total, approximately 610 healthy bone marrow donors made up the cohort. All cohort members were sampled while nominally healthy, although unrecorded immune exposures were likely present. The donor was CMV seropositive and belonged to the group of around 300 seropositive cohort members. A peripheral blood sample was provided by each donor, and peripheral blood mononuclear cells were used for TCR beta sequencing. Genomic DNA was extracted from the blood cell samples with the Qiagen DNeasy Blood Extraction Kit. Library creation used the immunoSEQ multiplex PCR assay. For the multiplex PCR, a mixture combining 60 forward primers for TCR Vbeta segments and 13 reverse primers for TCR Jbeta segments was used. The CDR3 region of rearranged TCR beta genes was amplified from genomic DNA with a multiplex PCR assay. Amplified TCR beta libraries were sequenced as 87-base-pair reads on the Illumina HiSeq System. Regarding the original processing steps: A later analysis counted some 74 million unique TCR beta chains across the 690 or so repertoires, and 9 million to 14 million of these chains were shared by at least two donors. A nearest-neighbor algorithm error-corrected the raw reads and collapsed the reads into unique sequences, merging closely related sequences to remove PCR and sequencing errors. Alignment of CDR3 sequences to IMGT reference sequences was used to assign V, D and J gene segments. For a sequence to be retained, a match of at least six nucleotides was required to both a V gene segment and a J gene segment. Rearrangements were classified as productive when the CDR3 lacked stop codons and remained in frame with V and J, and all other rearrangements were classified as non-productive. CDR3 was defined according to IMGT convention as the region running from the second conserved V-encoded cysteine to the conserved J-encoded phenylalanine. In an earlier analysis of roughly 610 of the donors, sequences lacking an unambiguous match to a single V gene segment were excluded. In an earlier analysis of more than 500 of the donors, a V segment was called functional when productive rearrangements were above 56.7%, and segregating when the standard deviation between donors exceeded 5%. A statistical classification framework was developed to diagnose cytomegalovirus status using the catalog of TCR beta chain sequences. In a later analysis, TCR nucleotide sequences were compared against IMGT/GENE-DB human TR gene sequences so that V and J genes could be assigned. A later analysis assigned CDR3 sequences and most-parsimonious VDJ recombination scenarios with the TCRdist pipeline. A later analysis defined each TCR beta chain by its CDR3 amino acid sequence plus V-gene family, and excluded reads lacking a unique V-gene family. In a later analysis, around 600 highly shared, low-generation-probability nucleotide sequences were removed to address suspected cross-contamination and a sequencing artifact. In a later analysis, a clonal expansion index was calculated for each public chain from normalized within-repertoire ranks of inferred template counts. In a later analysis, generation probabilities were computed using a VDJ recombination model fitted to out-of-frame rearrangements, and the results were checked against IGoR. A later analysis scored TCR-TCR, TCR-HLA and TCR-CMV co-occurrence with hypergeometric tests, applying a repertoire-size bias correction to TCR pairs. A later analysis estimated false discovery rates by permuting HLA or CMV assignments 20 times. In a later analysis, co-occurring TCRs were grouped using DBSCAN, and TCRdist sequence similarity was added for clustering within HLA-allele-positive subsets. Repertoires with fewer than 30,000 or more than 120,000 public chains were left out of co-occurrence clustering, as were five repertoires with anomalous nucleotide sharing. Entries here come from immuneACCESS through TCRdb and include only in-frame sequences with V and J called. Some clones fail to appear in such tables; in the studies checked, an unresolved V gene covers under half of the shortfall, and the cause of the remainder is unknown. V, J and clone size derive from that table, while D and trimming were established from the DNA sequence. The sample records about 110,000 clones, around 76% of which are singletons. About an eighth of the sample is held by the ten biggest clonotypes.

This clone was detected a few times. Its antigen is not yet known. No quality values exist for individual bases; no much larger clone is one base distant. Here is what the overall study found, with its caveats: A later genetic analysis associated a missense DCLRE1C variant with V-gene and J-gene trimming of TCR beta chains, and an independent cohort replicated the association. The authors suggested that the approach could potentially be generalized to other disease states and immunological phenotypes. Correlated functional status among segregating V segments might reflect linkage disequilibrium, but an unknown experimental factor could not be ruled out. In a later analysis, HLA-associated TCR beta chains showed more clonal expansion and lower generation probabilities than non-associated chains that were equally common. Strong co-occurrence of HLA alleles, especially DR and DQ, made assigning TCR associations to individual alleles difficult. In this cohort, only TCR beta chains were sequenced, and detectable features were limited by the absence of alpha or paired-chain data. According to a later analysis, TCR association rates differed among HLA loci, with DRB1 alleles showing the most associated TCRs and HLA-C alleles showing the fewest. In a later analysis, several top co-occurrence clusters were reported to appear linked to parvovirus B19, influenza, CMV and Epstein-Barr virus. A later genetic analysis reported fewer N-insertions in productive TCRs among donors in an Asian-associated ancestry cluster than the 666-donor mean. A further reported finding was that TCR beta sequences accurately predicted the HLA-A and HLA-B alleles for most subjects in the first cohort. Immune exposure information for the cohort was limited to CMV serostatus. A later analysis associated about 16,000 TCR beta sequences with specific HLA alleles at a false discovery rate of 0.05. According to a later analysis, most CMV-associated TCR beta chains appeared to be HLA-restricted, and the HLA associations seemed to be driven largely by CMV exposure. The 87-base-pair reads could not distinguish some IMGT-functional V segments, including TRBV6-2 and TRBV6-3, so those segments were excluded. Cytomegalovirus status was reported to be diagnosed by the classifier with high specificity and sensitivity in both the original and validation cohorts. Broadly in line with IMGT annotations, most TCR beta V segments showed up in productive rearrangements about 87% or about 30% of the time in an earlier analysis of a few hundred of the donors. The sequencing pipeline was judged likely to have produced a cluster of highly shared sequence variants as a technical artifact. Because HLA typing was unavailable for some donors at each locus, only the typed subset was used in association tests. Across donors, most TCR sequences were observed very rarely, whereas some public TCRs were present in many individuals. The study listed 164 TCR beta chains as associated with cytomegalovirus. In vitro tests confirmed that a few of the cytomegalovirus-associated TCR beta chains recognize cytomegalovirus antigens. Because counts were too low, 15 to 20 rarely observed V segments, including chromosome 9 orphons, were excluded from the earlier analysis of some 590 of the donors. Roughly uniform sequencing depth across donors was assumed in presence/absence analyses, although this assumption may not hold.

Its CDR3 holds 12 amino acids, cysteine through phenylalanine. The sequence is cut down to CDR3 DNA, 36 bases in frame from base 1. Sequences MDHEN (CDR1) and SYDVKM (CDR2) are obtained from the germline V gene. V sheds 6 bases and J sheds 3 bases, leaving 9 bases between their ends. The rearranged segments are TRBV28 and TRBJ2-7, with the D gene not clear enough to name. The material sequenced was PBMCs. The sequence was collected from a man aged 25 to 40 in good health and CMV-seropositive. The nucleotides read TGTGCCAGCAGGGATCCTAGCTACGAGCAGTACTTC. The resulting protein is CASRDPSYEQYF.